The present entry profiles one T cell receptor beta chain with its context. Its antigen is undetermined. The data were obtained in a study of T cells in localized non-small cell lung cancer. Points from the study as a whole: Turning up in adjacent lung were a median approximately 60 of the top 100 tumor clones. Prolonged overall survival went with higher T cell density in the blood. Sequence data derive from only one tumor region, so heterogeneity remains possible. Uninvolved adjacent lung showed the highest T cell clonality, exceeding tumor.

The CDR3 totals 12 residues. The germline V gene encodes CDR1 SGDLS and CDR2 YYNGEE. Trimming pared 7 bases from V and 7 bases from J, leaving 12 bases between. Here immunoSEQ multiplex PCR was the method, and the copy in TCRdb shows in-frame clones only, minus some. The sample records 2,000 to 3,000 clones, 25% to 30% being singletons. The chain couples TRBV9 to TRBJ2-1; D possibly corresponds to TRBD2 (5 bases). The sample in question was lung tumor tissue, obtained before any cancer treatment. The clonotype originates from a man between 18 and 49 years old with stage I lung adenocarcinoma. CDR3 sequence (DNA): TGTGCCAGCCTCGGACTGCCAAATGAGCAGTTCTTC. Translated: CASLGLPNEQFF.